There are a few counts of the clone carrying this T cell receptor (beta chain). This specimen belongs to a study of blood T cell repertoires in COVID-19. Study context: Acute-phase and convalescent COVID-19 samples originated in the United States, Italy and Spain.

Germline V gene sequence: CDR1 KGHSH, CDR2 LQKENI. Trimming cost V 3 bases and J 1 base, with 6 bases left between them. CDR3 length: 13 residues. The recovered donors of Cohort 3 showed two negative PCRs, clearance, or symptom resolution. Study processing details: Reference gene primer amplification yielded estimated nucleated cell counts. TCRdb keeps only in-frame clones here, not all; method: immunoSEQ multiplex PCR. The V and J calls and clone size were taken over from that table, and D and trimming were inferred from the DNA. The repertoire holds 130,000 to 150,000 clones, with roughly 83% as singletons.

V usage is TRBV18 and J usage is TRBJ2-5, with D perhaps TRBD1 (5 bases). The receptor's source is a middle-aged man who had recovered from COVID-19. Sequenced input: PBMCs or T cells enriched from blood (not recorded which). As DNA, the CDR3 is TGTGCCAGCTCACCGACAGTCCAAGAGACCCAGTACTTC. It specifies CASSPTVQETQYF.